This TCR beta chain stems from a study of vaccination and CD4 T cells after COVID-19. Study-wide context: Comprising six males and four females, the convalescent participants counted two Hispanic individuals among them. Diagnosis preceded the drawing of post-COVID samples by a median roughly 93 days (range 35 to 161). Treatment of control cultures consisted of a CEFX pool, an HIV-1 Nef pool, or no peptide.

Oncomine TCR Beta short-read sequencing was applied to DNA from cultured CD4+ T cells. MiXCR was run by TCRdb on the PCR reads, yielding one entry per CDR3 protein. The table shows roughly 26,000 distinct CDR3 sequences, with about 64% occurring only once. Turning to this clonotype: The antigen remains unidentified.

Specified treatment: approximately 11-day PBMC culture with coronavirus spike peptide pools or control peptides (ViraFEST assay). Before TCRs were sequenced, ViraFEST expanded antigen-specific T cells with peptide pools. J gave up 5 bases and V 2 bases, and 7 bases lay outside the gene matches. Germline V lookup: CDR1 SGHTA, CDR2 FQGNSA. This CDR3 contains 15 residues. Sequencing input: CD4+ T cells from blood, cultured in vitro. This sequence was found in a human donor who had recovered from COVID-19. V usage is TRBV7-2 and J usage is TRBJ2-5; 8 nucleotides agree with TRBD2. CDR3 nucleotides: TGTGCCAGCAGCTTAACAGCGGGAGTAGCGGAGACCCAGTACTTC. Protein product: CASSLTAGVAETQYF.